The present entry profiles one T cell receptor beta chain with its context. Other nucleotide sequences in the sample specify the same CDR3. The data are from a study of blood T cell repertoires in COVID-19. Study overall: Collection of acute and convalescent COVID-19 samples took place in the United States, Italy and Spain. From T cells, B-cell-depleted T cells, or PBMCs came the material, which was cDNA or gDNA.

There are 15 residues in the CDR3. Germline values: CDR1 SGHRS, CDR2 YFSETQ. V dropped 0 bases and J dropped 1 base, with 8 bases sitting between them. Original data processing: Quantification of nucleated cells was approximated via reference gene primer amplification. The data were produced by immunoSEQ multiplex PCR, yet TCRdb's version contains in-frame clones alone and is incomplete. The V and J calls and clone size are taken from that table; D and trimming were inferred from the DNA. The sample gives fewer than 300,000 clones, around 83% of which show up once; approximately 6% is in the top ten.

Sequenced input: peripheral blood. This chain links TRBV5-1 with TRBJ1-5, with D hard to call. The receptor was isolated from an elderly man with acute or convalescent COVID-19. CDR3 DNA: TGCGCCAGCAGCTTGGGGCAATCCAGCAATCAGCCCCAGCATTTT. Protein: CASSLGQSSNQPQHF.